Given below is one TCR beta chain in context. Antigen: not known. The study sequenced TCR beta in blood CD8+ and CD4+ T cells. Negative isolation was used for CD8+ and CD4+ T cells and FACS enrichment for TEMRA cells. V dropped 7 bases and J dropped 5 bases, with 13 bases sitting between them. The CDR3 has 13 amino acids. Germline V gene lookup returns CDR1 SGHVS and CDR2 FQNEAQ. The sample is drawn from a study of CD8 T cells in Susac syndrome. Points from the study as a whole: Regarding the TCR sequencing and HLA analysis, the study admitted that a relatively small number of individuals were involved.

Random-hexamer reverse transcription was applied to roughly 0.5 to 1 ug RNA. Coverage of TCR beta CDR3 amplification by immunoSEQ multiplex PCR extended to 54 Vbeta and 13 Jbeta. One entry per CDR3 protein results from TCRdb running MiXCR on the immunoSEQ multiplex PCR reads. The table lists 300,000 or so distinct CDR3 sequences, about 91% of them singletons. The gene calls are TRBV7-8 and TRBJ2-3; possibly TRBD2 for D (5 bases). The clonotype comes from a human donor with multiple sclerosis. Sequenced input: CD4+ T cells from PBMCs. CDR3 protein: CASTQIAGDTQYF. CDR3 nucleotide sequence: TGTGCCAGCACCCAGATTGCGGGAGATACGCAGTATTTT. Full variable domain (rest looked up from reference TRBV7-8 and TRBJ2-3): GAGVSQSPRYKVAKRGQDVALRCDPISGHVSLFWYQQALGQGPEFLTYFQNEAQLDKSGLPSDRFFAERPEGSVSTLKIQRTQQEDSAVYLCASTQIAGDTQYFGPGTRLTVL.